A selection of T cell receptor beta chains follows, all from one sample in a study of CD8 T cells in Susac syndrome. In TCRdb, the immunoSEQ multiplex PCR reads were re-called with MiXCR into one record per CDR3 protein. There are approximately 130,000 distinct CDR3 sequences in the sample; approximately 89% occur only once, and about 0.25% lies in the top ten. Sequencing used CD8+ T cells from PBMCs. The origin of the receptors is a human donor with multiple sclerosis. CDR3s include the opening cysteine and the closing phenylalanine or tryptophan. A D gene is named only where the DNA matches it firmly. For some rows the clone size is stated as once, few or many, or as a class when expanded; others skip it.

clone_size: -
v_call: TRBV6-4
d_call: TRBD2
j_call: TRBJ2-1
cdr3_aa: CASSDGPSGGEQFF
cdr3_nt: TGTGCCAGCAGTGACGGGCCTAGCGGGGGGGAGCAGTTCTTC

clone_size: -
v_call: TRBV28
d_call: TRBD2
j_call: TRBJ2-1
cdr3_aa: CASSFWRRLAGDNEQFF
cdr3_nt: TGTGCCAGCAGTTTCTGGCGTCGACTAGCGGGGGACAATGAGCAGTTCTTC

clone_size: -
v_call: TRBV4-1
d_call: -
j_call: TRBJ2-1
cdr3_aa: CASSLAGLTSSYNEQFF
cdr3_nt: TGCGCCAGCAGCCTTGCCGGTTTGACATCCTCCTACAATGAGCAGTTCTTC

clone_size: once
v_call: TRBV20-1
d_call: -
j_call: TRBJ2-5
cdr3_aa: CSARDWETQYF
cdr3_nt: TGCAGTGCTAGAGATTGGGAGACCCAGTACTTC

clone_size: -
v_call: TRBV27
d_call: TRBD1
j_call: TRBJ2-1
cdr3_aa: CASSLQGGDRFIF
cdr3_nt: TGTGCCAGCAGTTTACAGGGTGGGGACAGATTTATCTTC

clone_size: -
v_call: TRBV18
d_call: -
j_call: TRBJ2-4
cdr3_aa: CASSPVQGDIQYF
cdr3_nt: TGTGCCAGCTCACCAGTACAGGGAGACATTCAGTACTTC

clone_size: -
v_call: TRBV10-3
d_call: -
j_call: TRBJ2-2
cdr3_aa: CATSGIDGELFF
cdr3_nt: TGTGCCACATCAGGGATCGACGGGGAGCTGTTTTTT

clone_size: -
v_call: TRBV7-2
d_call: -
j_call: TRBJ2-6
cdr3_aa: CASSSGQTGANVLTF
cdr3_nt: TGTGCCAGCAGCTCCGGACAGACTGGGGCCAACGTCCTGACTTTC

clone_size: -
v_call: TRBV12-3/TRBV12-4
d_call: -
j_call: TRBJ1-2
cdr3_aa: CASAPSEGLYGYTF
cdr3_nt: TGTGCCAGCGCCCCGTCGGAGGGTCTCTATGGCTACACCTTC

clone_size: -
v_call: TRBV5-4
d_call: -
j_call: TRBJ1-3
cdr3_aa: CASSSRDRYGNTIYF
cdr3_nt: TGTGCCAGCAGCTCTCGAGACAGATATGGAAACACCATATATTTT

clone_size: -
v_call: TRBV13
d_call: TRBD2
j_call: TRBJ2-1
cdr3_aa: CASSSGGGDEQFF
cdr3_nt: TGTGCCAGCAGTTCGGGAGGGGGGGATGAGCAGTTCTTC

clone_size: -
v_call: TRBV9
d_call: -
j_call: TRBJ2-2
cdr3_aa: CASSVGVDTGELFF
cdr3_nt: TGTGCCAGCAGCGTAGGGGTTGACACCGGGGAGCTGTTTTTT

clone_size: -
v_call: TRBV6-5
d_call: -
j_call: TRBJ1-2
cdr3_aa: CASSYTVAVNYGYTF
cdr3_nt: TGTGCCAGCAGTTACACCGTGGCCGTTAACTATGGCTACACCTTC

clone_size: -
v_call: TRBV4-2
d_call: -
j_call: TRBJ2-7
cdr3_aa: CASSQDLYEQYF
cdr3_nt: TGTGCCAGCAGCCAAGATCTCTACGAGCAGTACTTC

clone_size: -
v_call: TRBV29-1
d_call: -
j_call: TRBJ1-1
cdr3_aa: CSVEVGIEAFF
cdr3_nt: TGCAGCGTTGAAGTCGGGATTGAAGCTTTCTTT

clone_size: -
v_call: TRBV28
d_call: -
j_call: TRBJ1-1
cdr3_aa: CASSPQGMDTEAFF
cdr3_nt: TGTGCCAGCAGTCCCCAGGGTATGGACACTGAAGCTTTCTTT

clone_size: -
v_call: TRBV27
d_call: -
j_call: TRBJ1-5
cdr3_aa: CASSIQGAGQPQHF
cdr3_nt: TGTGCCAGCAGTATACAGGGAGCAGGGCAGCCCCAGCATTTT

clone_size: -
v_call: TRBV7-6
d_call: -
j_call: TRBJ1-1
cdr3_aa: CASSLASPDTEAFF
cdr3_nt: TGTGCCAGCAGCTTAGCTTCCCCGGACACTGAAGCTTTCTTT

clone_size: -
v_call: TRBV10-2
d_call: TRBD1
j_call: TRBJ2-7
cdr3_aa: CASSSGGSEQYF
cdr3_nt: TGCGCCAGCAGCTCAGGGGGTAGCGAGCAGTACTTC

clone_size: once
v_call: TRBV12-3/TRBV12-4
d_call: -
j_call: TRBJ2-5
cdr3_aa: CASGQGGQETQYF
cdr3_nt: TGTGCCAGCGGTCAGGGGGGGCAAGAGACCCAGTACTTC

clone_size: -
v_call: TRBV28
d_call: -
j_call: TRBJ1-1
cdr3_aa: CASSTGITEAFF
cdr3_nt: TGTGCCAGCAGCACAGGGATCACTGAAGCTTTCTTT

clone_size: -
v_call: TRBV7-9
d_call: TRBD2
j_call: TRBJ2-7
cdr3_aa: CASSLRLAATYEQYF
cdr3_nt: TGTGCCAGCAGCTTAAGACTAGCGGCAACGTACGAGCAGTACTTC

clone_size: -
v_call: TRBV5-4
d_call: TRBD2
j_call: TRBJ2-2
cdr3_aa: CASSFAGTSENTGELFF
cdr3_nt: TGTGCCAGCAGCTTCGCCGGGACTAGCGAGAACACCGGGGAGCTGTTTTTT

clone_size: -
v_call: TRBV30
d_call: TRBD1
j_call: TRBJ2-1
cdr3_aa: CAQSAGQGNDEQFF
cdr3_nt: TGTGCCCAATCCGCCGGACAGGGGAACGATGAGCAGTTCTTC

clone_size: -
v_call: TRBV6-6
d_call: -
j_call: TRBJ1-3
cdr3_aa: CASSNVTGNTIYF
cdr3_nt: TGTGCCAGCAGCAATGTGACTGGAAACACCATATATTTT

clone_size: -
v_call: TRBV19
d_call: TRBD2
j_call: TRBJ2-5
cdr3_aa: CASSTGGVLQETQYF
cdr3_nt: TGTGCCAGTAGTACGGGAGGGGTACTCCAAGAGACCCAGTACTTC

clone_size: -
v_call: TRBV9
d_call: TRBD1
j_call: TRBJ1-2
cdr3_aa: CASSPFTGGEIYGYTF
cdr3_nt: TGTGCCAGCAGCCCATTCACAGGGGGCGAGATCTATGGCTACACCTTC

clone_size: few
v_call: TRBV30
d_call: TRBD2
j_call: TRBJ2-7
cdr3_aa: CAWSVLAGVAYEQYF
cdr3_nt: TGTGCCTGGAGTGTACTAGCGGGAGTCGCCTACGAGCAGTACTTC